The 27 T cell receptor beta chains presented below share a single source sample, sequenced in a study of breast tumors, draining lymph nodes, adjacent tissues. From the multiplex PCR reads, TCRdb called clonotypes with MiXCR, one entry per CDR3 protein. Altogether about 15,000 distinct CDR3 sequences are present, around 50% being singletons, with the ten largest covering 16%. Material for sequencing was tumor-adjacent breast tissue. The source of these receptors is a female donor with breast cancer. Some clones in this sample may be carry-over from other donors' samples.

This clonotype was seen at least ten times. A clone one base away is much larger, so this may be a read error. The rearrangement links TRBV12-3 or TRBV12-4 to TRBJ2-1; D might be TRBD2 (5 bases). Trimming left V 3 bases short and J 6 bases short, with 12 bases between. The CDR3 is 14 amino acids. The CDR3 protein is CASSFSGSVNEQFF. CDR3 sequence (DNA): TGTGCCAGCAGTTTCTCGGGTAGCGTCAATGAGCAGTTCTTC.

This clonotype occurred many times. A single base separates this from a much larger clone, so it may be a read error. The rearrangement joins TRBV6-1 to TRBJ1-4; 7 positions match TRBD1. The CDR3 is 13 amino acids. The germline CDR1 and CDR2 sequences are MNHNS and SASEGT. In DNA, the CDR3 is TGTGCCAGCACAGGACAGGCCCGAGAAAAACTGCTTTTT. Its protein is CASTGQAREKLLF.

This clonotype was seen more than once but under ten times. The V call is TRBV19, the J call TRBJ1-1; 9 nucleotides match TRBD1. V shed 7 bases and J 3 bases; nucleotides not matched to a gene: 6. Germline-derived CDR1 and CDR2 are LNHDA and SQIVND (reference sequence). CDR3 size: 14 residues. CDR3 nucleotides: TGTGCCAGTAAAAGGACAGGGGAGGACACTGAAGCTTTCTTT. Amino acid sequence: CASKRTGEDTEAFF.

Comment on this clonotype: A much larger clone lies one base from this, so it may be a read error. The chain employs TRBV18 and TRBJ2-4, with a tentative D call TRBD1 (5 bases). Germline lookup yields CDR1 KGHSH and CDR2 LQKENI. CDR3 length: 14 residues. In DNA form, the CDR3 reads TGTGTCAGCTCACCATTAGGGGATGGTGGCATTCAGTACTTC. It is translated as CVSSPLGDGGIQYF.

This clonotype rates as medium-sized (0.01 to 0.1%). V is TRBV20-1 and J is TRBJ2-3, with D maybe TRBD2 (5 bases). The germline V and J ends were trimmed by 3 bases and 1 base, with 11 bases remaining between them. The CDR3 loop spans 14 amino acids. Per the germline V gene, CDR1 is DFQATT and CDR2 is SNEGSKA (reference sequence). The CDR3 nucleotides are TGCAGTGCTAGTATAGCGACTGGCACAGATACGCAGTATTTT. It codes for CSASIATGTDTQYF.

In its sample, this clonotype ranks as medium-sized. The V and J genes are TRBV5-1 and TRBJ1-3; a possible D gene is TRBD1 (5 bases). Germline CDR1 reads SGHRS; CDR2 reads YFSETQ. The CDR3 is 17 residues long. V shed 4 bases and J shed 4 bases, with 21 bases lying between them. CDR3 sequence: CASSGSPGPGTGNTIYF. CDR3 DNA sequence: TGCGCCAGCAGCGGTTCCCCGGGACCTGGGACCGGAAACACCATATATTTT.

This clonotype is medium-sized by share. This chain uses TRBV19 with TRBJ2-7, with D possibly being TRBD1 or TRBD2 (5 bases each). CDR3 length: 12 residues. V was pared by 1 base and J by 7 bases, with 8 bases between. CDR1 LNHDA and CDR2 SQIVND come from the germline V gene (reference sequence). The CDR3 coding sequence is TGTGCCAGTAGTATAGCAGGGAGTGAGCAGTACTTC. Translating gives CASSIAGSEQYF.

The V gene is TRBV10-3, the J gene TRBJ2-7, with a tentative D call TRBD1 (5 bases). Per the germline V gene, CDR1 is ENHRY and CDR2 is SYGVKD. The CDR3 runs to 12 residues. The V end lost 10 bases, the J end lost 3 bases, and 13 bases lay between the germline ends. In DNA form, the CDR3 reads TGTGCCACCGGAGACAGATTCTACGAGCAGTACTTC. This encodes CATGDRFYEQYF.

This clonotype has a count of ten or more. Given a much more abundant clone one base away, this may be a read error. The chain joins TRBV6-5 to TRBJ2-3, with D possibly being TRBD2 (6 bases). The CDR3 runs 13 residues. Trimming removed 8 bases at V and 3 bases at J, with 12 bases between. Germline V CDR1 and CDR2: MNHEY, SVGAGI. CDR3 sequence (DNA): TGTGCCAGCGGGCCTAGCGTGACAGATACGCAGTATTTT. Protein: CASGPSVTDTQYF.

This clonotype appeared a few times. The rearrangement joins TRBV11-2 to TRBJ2-2; 7 bases are shared with TRBD2. Trimming removed 6 bases from V and 5 bases from J; junction bases left unmatched: 6. Germline V gives CDR1 SGHAT, CDR2 FQNNGV. The CDR3 extends over 14 amino acids. In DNA, the CDR3 is TGTGCCAGCAGGTGGGAGGGTGAGACCGGGGAGCTGTTTTTT. Translated, it gives CASRWEGETGELFF.

This clonotype was seen at least ten times. The chain couples TRBV7-8 to TRBJ2-3; TRBD2 agrees at 11 bases. The length of the CDR3 is 18 residues. J gave up 6 bases and V 5 bases, and 16 bases lay outside the gene matches. CDR1 is SGHVS, CDR2 FQNEAQ, per germline. The CDR3 sequence is CASSPTPSHSGRVDTQYF. The CDR3 region has the DNA TGTGCCAGCAGCCCCACTCCGAGCCATAGCGGGAGGGTCGATACGCAGTATTTT.

In this sample, this clonotype is medium-sized. The V call is TRBV9, the J call TRBJ2-1; 10 positions match TRBD2. The CDR3 contains 15 residues. Per germline, CDR1 SGDLS and CDR2 YYNGEE. Trimming took 0 bases from V and 8 from J; bases not matched to a gene: 5. The CDR3 DNA reads TGTGCCAGCAGCGTAGAGCCTAGCGGGAGTTATGAGCAGTTCTTC. Amino acid sequence: CASSVEPSGSYEQFF.

The V call is TRBV5-4, the J call TRBJ2-3; TRBD2 agrees at 9 bases. The length of the CDR3 is 16 residues. Trimming cost V 4 bases and J 3 bases; bases outside gene matches: 9. Germline lookup yields CDR1 SGHNT and CDR2 YYREEE (reference sequence). The chain's CDR3 is CASSPMTSGLTDTQYF. The CDR3 DNA reads as TGTGCCAGCAGCCCGATGACTAGCGGTTTAACAGATACGCAGTATTTT.

This clonotype was seen at least ten times. This sequence may be a read error, since a much larger clone differs from it by one base. The rearrangement uses TRBV5-5 and TRBJ2-2; no firm D call. This CDR3 region has 16 residues. Germline loops: CDR1 SGHKS, CDR2 YYEKEE (reference sequence). V lost 0 bases to trimming and J lost 8 bases, with 17 bases between them. DNA for the CDR3: TGTGCCAGCAGCTTGGAACCCGCCTTCGGGTCGGGGGAGCTGTTTTTT. It specifies CASSLEPAFGSGELFF.

This clonotype was seen repeatedly, ten times or more. V usage is TRBV11-2 and J usage is TRBJ2-1, with a possible D match to TRBD2 (7 bases). The CDR3 is 15 amino acids. Germline V lookup: CDR1 SGHAT, CDR2 FQNNGV. V dropped 2 bases and J dropped 5 bases, with 13 bases sitting between them. The chain's CDR3 is CASSLLRGGHNEQFF. As DNA, the CDR3 is TGTGCCAGCAGCTTATTGAGGGGGGGGCACAATGAGCAGTTCTTC. Complete variable domain (other parts from reference TRBV11-2 and TRBJ2-1): EAGVAQSPRYKIIEKRQSVAFWCNPISGHATLYWYQQILGQGPKLLIQFQNNGVVDDSQLPKDRFSAERLKGVDSTLKIQPAKLEDSAVYLCASSLLRGGHNEQFFGPGTRLTVL.

About this clonotype: A read error may account for a junction end that differs from germline. This chain links TRBV5-4 with TRBJ2-7; maybe TRBD2 (7 bases). The CDR3 totals 13 residues. Germline assignment: CDR1 SGHNT and CDR2 YYREEE (reference sequence). The CDR3 protein is CASSSGGAWERYF. Here the CDR3 DNA reads TGTGCCAGCAGCTCTGGGGGGGCATGGGAGCGGTACTTC.

Comment on this clonotype: This may come from a read error, since a much larger clone is one base off. The genes are TRBV15 and TRBJ2-4, with a possible D match to TRBD1 (6 bases). Germline loops: CDR1 LNHNV, CDR2 YYDKDF (reference sequence). The CDR3 loop spans 17 amino acids. The CDR3 loop is CATGRDRSRQGKNIQYF. As DNA, the CDR3 is TGTGCCACCGGCAGAGATCGGTCTCGGCAGGGGAAAAACATTCAGTACTTC.

By proportion, this clonotype is medium-sized (0.01 to 0.1%). The chain carries TRBV7-3 and TRBJ2-1, with TRBD2 matching 7 bases. V was clipped by 5 bases and J by 6 bases; unmatched bases: 4. The CDR3 sequence is 13 residues long. Germline CDR1 SGHTA, CDR2 FQGTGA. The CDR3 DNA follows: TGTGCCAGCAGCGAAGGCGGGGGCAATGAGCAGTTCTTC. Protein: CASSEGGGNEQFF.

This clonotype is medium-sized. V usage is TRBV5-1 and J usage is TRBJ2-7, with D unresolved. The CDR3 length is 14 residues. Trimming took off 4 bases at V and 3 bases at J, with 14 bases between the two ends. Germline loops: CDR1 SGHRS, CDR2 YFSETQ. CDR3 sequence reads: CASSADGYYYEQYF. For the CDR3, the DNA is TGCGCCAGCAGCGCCGACGGATACTACTACGAGCAGTACTTC.

The sample holds a few counts of this clonotype. The chain is built from TRBV24-1 and TRBJ2-1, with 13 positions matching TRBD2. The CDR3 is 17 residues long. The V segment lost 2 bases and the J segment 7 bases; nucleotides outside the gene matches: 7. Germline V gene lookup returns CDR1 KGHDR and CDR2 SFDVKD. The CDR3 sequence: CATSDWTSGSLLNEQFF. The CDR3 DNA is TGTGCCACCAGTGATTGGACTAGCGGGAGTCTTTTGAATGAGCAGTTCTTC.

The chain is built from TRBV7-9 and TRBJ2-7, with D possibly being TRBD1 (6 bases). This CDR3 comprises 13 residues. CDR1 is SEHNR, CDR2 FQNEAQ, per germline (reference sequence). V lost 8 bases, J lost 5 bases, and 16 bases lay in between. The CDR3 DNA reads TGTGCCAGCGTGGTAGGACAGTTCAACGAGCAGTACTTC. Amino acid sequence: CASVVGQFNEQYF.

This clonotype has ten or more counts. The chain has TRBV27 and TRBJ1-4; D gene uncertain. The V gene lost 3 bases and the J gene lost 5 bases, with 10 bases spanning the gap. Per germline, CDR1 MNHEY and CDR2 SMNVEV (reference sequence). This CDR3 region has 14 residues. The CDR3 loop reads CASSFSQKNEKLFF. The CDR3 DNA reads TGTGCCAGCAGTTTTAGCCAGAAGAATGAAAAACTGTTTTTT.

This clonotype occurred once. This chain joins TRBV5-1 and TRBJ1-3; tentatively, D is TRBD1 (5 bases). This CDR3 comprises 17 residues. Germline CDR1 is SGHRS and CDR2 is YFSETQ. V was cut by 6 bases and J by 2 bases, with 21 bases left in between. In DNA, the CDR3 is TGCGCCAGCACTTCCCGTTTCGGGGGTAGGACTGGAAACACCATATATTTT. Translation: CASTSRFGGRTGNTIYF.

The V call is TRBV19, the J call TRBJ2-2; 8 bases align to TRBD2. The CDR3 loop spans 14 amino acids. CDR1 and CDR2 (germline): LNHDA, SQIVND (reference sequence). V lost 7 bases and J lost 4; bases outside the gene matches: 5. DNA for the CDR3: TGTGCCAGTAATAAGGGGACTAGCACCGGGGAGCTGTTTTTT. It translates to CASNKGTSTGELFF.

J is TRBJ1-6 and V is TRBV11-2; D is unresolved. CDR1 and CDR2 from the germline V gene are SGHAT and FQNNGV. The CDR3 sequence is 14 residues long. Trimming removed 5 bases from V and 6 bases from J, with 11 bases in between. The CDR3 sequence is CASSPILPNSPLHF. CDR3 nucleotide sequence: TGTGCCAGCAGCCCGATACTCCCTAATTCACCCCTCCACTTT.

By its share, this clonotype is medium-sized. CDR3 DNA: TGCGCCAGCAGCCAATCCTCGACAGGGGCGTACGAGCAGTACTTC. It is translated as CASSQSSTGAYEQYF. The rearrangement joins TRBV4-1 to TRBJ2-7; 8 bases map to TRBD1. This CDR3 has 15 amino acids. The trim removed 2 bases at V and 4 bases at J, leaving 7 bases unmatched. Per germline, CDR1 MGHRA and CDR2 YSYEKL.

This clonotype was seen many times. The V and J genes are TRBV5-4 and TRBJ2-5; D is uncertain. Germline lookup yields CDR1 SGHNT and CDR2 YYREEE (reference sequence). The CDR3 is 14 residues long. V lost 0 bases and J lost 2, with 8 bases in between. This CDR3 reads CASSLGGSQETQYF. The CDR3 region has the DNA TGTGCCAGCAGCTTGGGTGGGTCGCAAGAGACCCAGTACTTC.